A single sample gave rise to the 25 T cell receptor beta chains below, sequenced in a study of blood T cell repertoires in COVID-19. Assay: immunoSEQ multiplex PCR; the TCRdb copy retains only in-frame clones and omits some. The table shows roughly 150,000 clones, with 85% occurring only once. Material: peripheral blood. The receptors come from a woman aged 80 or older with COVID-19, enrolled during active disease.

This clone was detected only a few times. The chain carries TRBV21-1 and TRBJ2-7; no check of the table's D call, TRBD1, against the DNA was made. TRBV21-1 is described as a pseudogene. This CDR3 is 17 amino acids long. In nucleotides, the CDR3 is TGTGCCAGCAACCAGCGGGACAGGGGGTTTGTGTGGTCCGGGCAGTACTTC. Protein product: CASNQRDRGFVWSGQYF.

The gene calls are TRBV5-1 and TRBJ2-1; D might be TRBD1 (5 bases). There are 14 residues in the CDR3. V lost 6 bases and J lost 5, with 15 bases in between. In germline, CDR1 is SGHRS, CDR2 YFSETQ. CDR3 bases: TGCGCCAGCAAAGACAGCCTTACTAACAATGAGCAGTTCTTC. As protein: CASKDSLTNNEQFF.

V gene TRBV3-1 (or the pseudogene TRBV3-2) combines with J gene TRBJ2-2, with D maybe TRBD1 (5 bases). Germline V gives CDR1 LGHDT, CDR2 YNNKEL (reference sequence). Between the trimmed V and J ends, which lost 4 bases and 3 bases, there was a span of 15 bases. CDR3 length: 16 residues. As DNA, the CDR3 is TGTGCCAGCAGCCTTTGGACACTAAGGGACACCGGGGAGCTGTTTTTT. Protein sequence: CASSLWTLRDTGELFF.

The chain has TRBV11-2 and TRBJ1-2; D uncertain. V lost 5 bases, J lost 2 bases, and 9 bases lay in between. The CDR3 contains 13 residues. The germline gives CDR1 SGHAT, CDR2 FQNNGV. The CDR3 reads CASSTGINYGYTF. In DNA form, the CDR3 reads TGTGCCAGCAGCACCGGGATAAACTATGGCTACACCTTC.

The V and J genes are TRBV5-4 and TRBJ1-6; no clear D. Trimming removed 4 bases from V and 11 bases from J, with 16 bases in between. Germline CDR1 reads SGHNT; CDR2 reads YYREEE (reference sequence). This CDR3 comprises 14 residues. The CDR3 nucleotides read TGTGCCAGCAGCGCCAACCGGGATTCCACACCCCTCCACTTT. Its protein product is CASSANRDSTPLHF.

This sequence joins TRBV28 and TRBJ2-1, with D possibly matching TRBD2 (6 bases). The germline V gene encodes CDR1 MDHEN and CDR2 SYDVKM. CDR3 length equals 15 residues. The V end lost 6 bases, the J end lost 6 bases, and 18 bases lay between the germline ends. This chain's CDR3 is CASSPPAGGINEQFF. The CDR3 nucleotides are TGTGCCAGCAGCCCCCCAGCGGGTGGGATCAATGAGCAGTTCTTC.

This sequence joins TRBV2 and TRBJ1-2; 10 bases are shared with TRBD1. Germline values: CDR1 SNHLY, CDR2 FYNNEI. The CDR3 runs to 15 residues. Losses at the gene ends were 11 bases for V and 1 base for J; bases not matched to a gene: 10. The CDR3 spells CAGRQGAFFNYGYTF. The CDR3, as DNA: TGTGCCGGCCGACAGGGGGCCTTCTTTAACTATGGCTACACCTTC.

V is TRBV4-2 and J is TRBJ1-3; D is unclear. There are 14 residues in the CDR3. CDR1 and CDR2 from the germline V gene are LGHNA and YNFKEQ. The germline V and J ends were trimmed by 2 bases and 0 bases, with 5 bases remaining between them. CDR3 coding DNA: TGTGCCAGCAGCCAACGGGACTCTGGAAACACCATATATTTT. It codes for CASSQRDSGNTIYF.

The genes are TRBV7-2 and TRBJ1-5, with 9 bases that match TRBD1. The CDR3 has 15 amino acids. V lost 5 bases to trimming and J lost 2 bases; unmatched junction nucleotides: 4. Germline V CDR1 and CDR2: SGHTA, FQGNSA. CDR3 sequence reads: CASSRQGDRNQPQHF. In DNA, the CDR3 is TGTGCCAGCAGCAGACAGGGGGACCGCAATCAGCCCCAGCATTTT. Combining the CDR3 with reference TRBV7-2 and TRBJ1-5 gives the whole variable domain GAGVSQSPSNKVTEKGKDVELRCDPISGHTALYWYRQSLGQGLEFLIYFQGNSAPDKSGLPSDRFSAERTGGSVSTLTIQRTQQEDSAVYLCASSRQGDRNQPQHFGDGTRLSIL.

V gene TRBV5-1 combines with J gene TRBJ2-2, with 8 bases fitting TRBD2. Germline CDR1 reads SGHRS; CDR2 reads YFSETQ. Trimming cost V 0 bases and J 7 bases; bases outside gene matches: 11. The CDR3 sequence is 17 residues long. CDR3 protein: CASSLVRPTSVGGELFF. The CDR3 coding sequence is TGCGCCAGCAGCTTGGTCAGACCGACTAGCGTTGGCGGGGAGCTGTTTTTT.

The V and J genes are TRBV4-1 and TRBJ2-7; 8 nucleotides line up with TRBD1. Per the germline V gene, CDR1 is MGHRA and CDR2 is YSYEKL. CDR3 length equals 14 residues. After removal of 1 base from V and 3 bases from J, the junction contained 2 bases not matched to a gene. The DNA of the CDR3 is TGCGCCAGCAGCCAAGGACAGGGGAACTACGAGCAGTACTTC. It codes for CASSQGQGNYEQYF.

The chain combines TRBV9 with TRBJ2-1; perhaps TRBD2 as D (5 bases). The CDR3 length is 16 residues. The germline V and J ends were trimmed by 0 bases and 4 bases, with 14 bases remaining between them. CDR1 is SGDLS and CDR2 is YYNGEE in the germline V gene. CDR3 protein: CASSVERTVKYNEQFF. The CDR3 DNA reads as TGTGCCAGCAGCGTAGAGCGGACGGTGAAATACAATGAGCAGTTCTTC.

This clone rates as medium-sized. The rearrangement links TRBV5-4 to TRBJ1-1, with D tentatively TRBD1 (6 bases). CDR3 length equals 14 residues. Trimming left V 0 bases short and J 4 bases short, with 10 bases between. Germline loops: CDR1 SGHNT, CDR2 YYREEE (reference sequence). This chain's CDR3 is CASSLGQDPTEAFF. The CDR3 DNA sequence: TGTGCCAGCAGCTTGGGACAGGACCCCACTGAAGCTTTCTTT.

In its sample, this clone was seen once. This chain connects TRBV5-1 to TRBJ2-5, with 9 bases matching TRBD1. Trimming removed 3 bases from V and 5 bases from J; junction bases left unmatched: 5. Germline CDR1 reads SGHRS; CDR2 reads YFSETQ. This CDR3 region has 14 residues. CDR3 loop: CASSSLGQGETQYF. CDR3 DNA: TGCGCCAGCAGCTCATTAGGACAGGGGGAGACCCAGTACTTC. The full variable domain, with the rest looked up from reference TRBV5-1 and TRBJ2-5, is KAGVTQTPRYLIKTRGQQVTLSCSPISGHRSVSWYQQTPGQGLQFLFEYFSETQRNKGNFPGRFSGRQFSNSRSEMNVSTLELGDSALYLCASSSLGQGETQYFGPGTRLLVL.

CDR3 in amino acids: CASSYVDRSGGYTF. CDR3 bases: TGTGCCAGCAGTTACGTGGACAGGTCGGGAGGCTACACCTTC. The rearrangement joins TRBV6-5 to TRBJ1-2; 7 bases match TRBD1. Trimming at V came to 2 bases and at J to 8 bases, leaving 8 bases not matched to a gene. CDR3 size: 14 residues. The germline gives CDR1 MNHEY, CDR2 SVGAGI.

This chain links TRBV28 with TRBJ2-7, with D perhaps TRBD1 (5 bases). Trimming stripped 5 bases from V and 6 bases from J, with 8 bases between. The CDR3 totals 11 residues. Germline CDR1 reads MDHEN; CDR2 reads SYDVKM. CDR3 in DNA: TGTGCCAGCAGTGCCAGGGTCGAGCAGTACTTC. It translates to CASSARVEQYF.

The rearrangement uses TRBV11-2 and TRBJ1-2; D not resolved. V was clipped by 5 bases and J by 7 bases, with 17 bases between them. CDR3 length equals 14 residues. CDR1 SGHAT and CDR2 FQNNGV come from the germline V gene. The CDR3 region has the DNA TGTGCCAGCAGCCTTAACCGGGAGACCGGTGGCTACACCTTC. This sequence encodes CASSLNRETGGYTF.

This clone was recorded once. The genes are TRBV10-3 and TRBJ2-3; D may be TRBD2 (5 bases). CDR1 and CDR2 from the germline V gene are ENHRY and SYGVKD. The ends were cut back, 4 bases at V and 0 bases at J, with 8 bases in the middle. This CDR3 is built from 14 residues. CDR3 nucleotides: TGTGCCATCAGTGTCGGCGGGAGCACAGATACGCAGTATTTT. Amino acid sequence: CAISVGGSTDTQYF.

This clone was observed once. The genes are TRBV9 and TRBJ2-2; 12 bases agree with TRBD2. CDR3 length: 18 residues. Germline-derived CDR1 and CDR2 are SGDLS and YYNGEE. V lost 2 bases and J lost 5; bases outside the gene matches: 10. CDR3 in amino acids: CASSVPRWGLAGTGELFF. CDR3 DNA: TGTGCCAGCAGCGTCCCGCGGTGGGGACTAGCGGGTACCGGGGAGCTGTTTTTT.

The count of this clone is one. This chain joins TRBV24-1 and TRBJ1-4; the D gene is possibly TRBD1 (5 bases). This CDR3 comprises 13 residues. V was pared by 10 bases and J by 5 bases, with 13 bases between. Germline V gene lookup returns CDR1 KGHDR and CDR2 SFDVKD. The chain's CDR3 is CATRGSGNEKLFF. CDR3 in DNA: TGTGCCACTCGGGGGAGTGGAAATGAAAAACTGTTTTTT.

The V and J genes are TRBV7-9 and TRBJ2-5; weak D call: TRBD2 (6 bases). The CDR3 consists of 15 residues. The germline CDR1 and CDR2 sequences are SEHNR and FQNEAQ (reference sequence). The V and J ends lost 4 bases and 3 bases respectively, with 15 bases between them. The CDR3 DNA reads as TGTGCCAGCAGCTCTACCGCCGGGGGAAAAGAGACCCAGTACTTC. The encoded protein is CASSSTAGGKETQYF.

This chain joins TRBV9 and TRBJ2-7; 12 bases agree with TRBD2. The CDR3 covers 16 residues. V dropped 2 bases and J dropped 3; count of bases not matched to a gene: 6. Germline CDR1 reads SGDLS; CDR2 reads YYNGEE. CDR3 bases: TGTGCCAGCAGCGTCGCCGCGACTAGCGGGGGCTACGAGCAGTACTTC. It yields the protein CASSVAATSGGYEQYF.

The J gene is TRBJ1-5, the V gene TRBV28; maybe TRBD1 (6 bases). Germline loops: CDR1 MDHEN, CDR2 SYDVKM. There are 13 residues in the CDR3. V shed 5 bases and J shed 5 bases, with 10 bases lying between them. For the CDR3, the DNA is TGTGCCAGCAGTGGGACACAACATCAGCCCCAGCATTTT. Its protein is CASSGTQHQPQHF. The whole variable domain, filled in from reference TRBV28 and TRBJ1-5, reads DVKVTQSSRYLVKRTGEKVFLECVQDMDHENMFWYRQDPGLGLRLIYFSYDVKMKEKGDIPEGYSVSREKKERFSLILESASTNQTSMYLCASSGTQHQPQHFGDGTRLSIL.

The chain has TRBV18 and TRBJ2-4; D unresolved. The CDR3 is made up of 14 amino acids. Germline V CDR1 and CDR2: KGHSH, LQKENI. V lost 3 bases and J lost 3, with 9 bases in between. CDR3 sequence: CASSPTVVKNIQYF. The CDR3 DNA reads TGTGCCAGCTCACCGACTGTGGTCAAAAACATTCAGTACTTC.

CDR3 protein: CASSLSPGGATLESPLHF. The CDR3 nucleotides read TGTGCCAGCAGCCTATCTCCGGGCGGGGCTACCTTGGAATCACCCCTCCACTTT. The rearrangement joins TRBV5-5 to TRBJ1-6, with D possibly matching TRBD1 (5 bases). CDR3 length: 18 amino acids. Germline loops: CDR1 SGHKS, CDR2 YYEKEE (reference sequence). V gave up 4 bases and J gave up 10 bases, with 27 bases separating them.